This TCR beta chain came from a study of T cell responses to AZD1222 COVID-19 vaccine. Findings of the study overall: Clonal diversity was possibly underestimated; the donors were predominantly white British and more often female. Vaccine-related CD4 TCRs covered spike, predominating at 160-218 and 743-854. At study baseline, merely a handful of AZD1222 recipients were seropositive.

The V end lost 4 bases, the J end lost 1 base, and 7 bases lay between the germline ends. Germline values: CDR1 ENHRY, CDR2 SYGVKD. The CDR3 is 13 amino acids. Clones were read by immunoSEQ multiplex PCR, and TCRdb kept only the in-frame ones, dropping some. In the table there are more than 95,000 clones, roughly 89% of which are singletons. Comments on this clone: The antigen is unknown.

The genes are TRBV10-3 and TRBJ2-5; D perhaps matches TRBD2 (5 bases). The source is an adult in good health. Material: peripheral blood, obtained on day 0 of AZD1222 vaccination. This CDR3 reads CAISGTLQETQYF. The CDR3 DNA sequence: TGTGCCATCAGTGGGACTCTCCAAGAGACCCAGTACTTC.